Listed here is a single T cell receptor (beta chain). Its specificity is unknown. The PCR employed 60 Vbeta primers together with 13 Jbeta primers. Generated by immunoSEQ multiplex PCR, the TCRdb table keeps only in-frame clones and is missing some. In the table there are 250,000 to 350,000 clones, over 70% of which are singletons. This specimen belongs to a study of cytomegalovirus exposure and HLA in healthy donors. Study findings and constraints: Data from an earlier analysis indicated that most TCR beta V segments were productive either about 90% or about 30% of the time.

The TCR originated in a girl aged 2 to 10 in good health and CMV-seronegative. The sample consisted of PBMCs.

The DNA of the CDR3 is TGTGCCAGCAGCTCCCTGGGGGGGCCAGAGACCCAGTACTTC. Its protein product is CASSSLGGPETQYF. This chain joins TRBV5-6 and TRBJ2-5; D perhaps matches TRBD2 (7 bases). The CDR3 has 14 amino acids. Germline values: CDR1 SGHDT, CDR2 YYEEEE. Deletions cut 3 bases from V and 4 bases from J, with 13 bases between.